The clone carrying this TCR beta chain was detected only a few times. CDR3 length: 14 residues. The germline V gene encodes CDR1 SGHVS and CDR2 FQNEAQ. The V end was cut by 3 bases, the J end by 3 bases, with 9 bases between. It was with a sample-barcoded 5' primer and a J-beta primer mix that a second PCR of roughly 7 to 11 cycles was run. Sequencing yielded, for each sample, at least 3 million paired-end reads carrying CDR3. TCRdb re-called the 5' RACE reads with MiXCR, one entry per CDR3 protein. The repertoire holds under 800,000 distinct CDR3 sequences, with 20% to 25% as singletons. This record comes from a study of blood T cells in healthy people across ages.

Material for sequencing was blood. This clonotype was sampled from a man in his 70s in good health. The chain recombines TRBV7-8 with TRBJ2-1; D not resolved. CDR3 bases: TGTGCCAGCAGCTTTATCGACTTCTACAATGAGCAGTTCTTC. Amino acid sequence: CASSFIDFYNEQFF.